Presented here are 15 T cell receptor beta chains from one specimen sequenced in a study of cytomegalovirus exposure and HLA in healthy donors. Repertoires were generated with immunoSEQ multiplex PCR, while TCRdb's copy carries only in-frame clones and drops some. The sample carries roughly 73,000 clones, approximately 93% recorded once. Source material: PBMCs. The source of these receptors is a man aged 18 to 30 in good health and CMV-seropositive.

This clone turned up a few times. The chain uses TRBV11-2 and TRBJ1-1; possibly TRBD1 for D (5 bases). The CDR3 runs to 16 residues. V was shortened by 4 bases and J by 4 bases, with 19 bases between the two germline ends. Germline V CDR1 and CDR2: SGHAT, FQNNGV. The CDR3 region is CASSSPVSGRGTEAFF. In DNA form, the CDR3 reads TGTGCCAGCAGCTCCCCGGTATCGGGGAGGGGCACTGAAGCTTTCTTT.

The chain joins TRBV29-1 to TRBJ2-7; 9 positions agree with TRBD1. The CDR3 contains 15 residues. CDR1 is SQVTM, CDR2 ANQGSEA, per germline. The V segment lost 0 bases and the J segment 1 base; nucleotides outside the gene matches: 4. CDR3 region: CSVEDLQGASYEQYF. CDR3 coding DNA: TGCAGCGTTGAAGACCTACAGGGGGCGTCCTACGAGCAGTACTTC.

The rearrangement links TRBV27 to TRBJ2-7; no reliable D call. V was pared by 3 bases and J by 1 base, with 13 bases between. The CDR3 contains 15 residues. Germline CDR1 and CDR2: MNHEY and SMNVEV (reference sequence). CDR3 loop: CASSFRGIASYEQYF. In DNA form, the CDR3 reads TGTGCCAGCAGTTTTCGAGGTATCGCGTCCTACGAGCAGTACTTC.

The CDR3 here is CASMEGANEKLFF. The CDR3 DNA is TGTGCCAGCATGGAGGGCGCGAATGAAAAACTGTTTTTT. The chain employs TRBV6-1 and TRBJ1-4; D ambiguous. The CDR3 sequence is 13 residues long. Trimming removed 7 bases from V and 5 bases from J, with 11 bases in between. Germline V lookup: CDR1 MNHNS, CDR2 SASEGT.

The V gene is TRBV30, the J gene TRBJ2-6; no firm D call. V was clipped by 7 bases and J by 0 bases, with 13 bases between them. Germline V gene data show CDR1 as GTSNPN and CDR2 as SVGIG (reference sequence). The CDR3 contains 15 residues. The CDR3 here is CASQDSNSGANVLTF. The CDR3 DNA follows: TGTGCCTCCCAAGACTCTAACTCTGGGGCCAACGTCCTGACTTTC.

The rearrangement uses TRBV5-1 and TRBJ2-3; 9 nucleotides line up with TRBD2. The V gene's germline CDR1 is SGHRS and CDR2 YFSETQ. The junction had 0 bases not matched to a gene; V was cut back by 1 base and J by 3 bases. CDR3 length: 14 residues. The CDR3 DNA is TGCGCCAGCAGCTTGCTAGCGGGGACAGATACGCAGTATTTT. Amino acids: CASSLLAGTDTQYF.

The genes are TRBV7-9 and TRBJ1-5; D unresolved. V dropped 3 bases and J dropped 7 bases, with 10 bases sitting between them. Germline values: CDR1 SEHNR, CDR2 FQNEAQ (reference sequence). The CDR3 runs 13 residues. This CDR3 is CASSFSDGQPQHF. As DNA, the CDR3 is TGTGCCAGCAGCTTTTCAGATGGCCAGCCCCAGCATTTT.

The chain carries TRBV19 and TRBJ2-7; 10 positions agree with TRBD2. In germline, CDR1 is LNHDA, CDR2 SQIVND (reference sequence). V gave up 6 bases and J gave up 5 bases; unmatched junction bases: 7. The CDR3 extends over 14 amino acids. Here the CDR3 reads CASRTSGTEDEQYF. The DNA of the CDR3 is TGTGCCAGTAGAACTAGCGGGACGGAAGACGAGCAGTACTTC.

V gene TRBV4-2 combines with J gene TRBJ2-5; 8 bases line up with TRBD2. Germline CDR1 and CDR2: LGHNA and YNFKEQ. The V gene end was trimmed by 2 bases and the J gene end by 0 bases; junction bases not matched to a gene: 8. The CDR3 is 17 residues long. In DNA form, the CDR3 reads TGTGCCAGCAGCCAAAGACTGGGCGGGAGGCACCAAGAGACCCAGTACTTC. Its protein is CASSQRLGGRHQETQYF.

The rearrangement uses TRBV10-3 and TRBJ2-5; 7 bases are shared with TRBD1. Germline values: CDR1 ENHRY, CDR2 SYGVKD. Trimming at V came to 0 bases and at J to 4 bases, leaving 2 bases not matched to a gene. This CDR3 comprises 14 residues. Here the CDR3 reads CAISESTGRETQYF. The DNA of the CDR3 is TGTGCCATCAGTGAGTCGACAGGGAGAGAGACCCAGTACTTC.

The chain recombines TRBV4-1 with TRBJ1-3, with TRBD1 as a possible D gene (5 bases). Germline CDR1 and CDR2: MGHRA and YSYEKL. V lost 4 bases, J lost 4 bases, and 20 bases lay in between. This CDR3 region has 17 residues. This chain's CDR3 is CASSRQGVALRGNTIYF. The CDR3 DNA sequence: TGCGCCAGCAGCCGCCAAGGGGTCGCACTCCGGGGAAACACCATATATTTT.

This chain uses TRBV28 with TRBJ1-1; 10 nucleotides agree with TRBD1. The germline CDR1 and CDR2 sequences are MDHEN and SYDVKM. V was pared by 5 bases and J by 6 bases, with 3 bases of the junction left unmatched. This CDR3 has 13 residues. CDR3 protein: CASSPDRGPEAFF. The CDR3 DNA reads TGTGCCAGCAGTCCCGACAGGGGGCCTGAAGCTTTCTTT. Drawing the rest from reference TRBV28 and TRBJ1-1, the complete variable domain is DVKVTQSSRYLVKRTGEKVFLECVQDMDHENMFWYRQDPGLGLRLIYFSYDVKMKEKGDIPEGYSVSREKKERFSLILESASTNQTSMYLCASSPDRGPEAFFGQGTRLTVV.

The CDR3 coding sequence is TGTGCCAGCAGCGTCGGGACTAGCGGGGGCTACAATGAGCAGTTCTTC. Amino acid sequence: CASSVGTSGGYNEQFF. This rearrangement joins TRBV9 to TRBJ2-1, with TRBD2 matching 14 bases. Germline V gene data show CDR1 as SGDLS and CDR2 as YYNGEE. V trimming: 2 bases; J trimming: 3 bases; junction bases outside the gene matches: 1. CDR3 length: 16 amino acids.

This chain joins TRBV6-6 and TRBJ2-1; D might be TRBD2 (6 bases). CDR1 is MNHNY and CDR2 is SVGAGI in the germline V gene (reference sequence). V gave up 4 bases and J gave up 10 bases, with 20 bases separating them. The CDR3 has 15 amino acids. CDR3 in amino acids: CASSSTSVRDGEQFF. CDR3 DNA sequence: TGTGCCAGCAGTTCTACCTCGGTGCGGGATGGGGAGCAGTTCTTC.

The chain has TRBV5-1 and TRBJ2-1, with 7 nucleotides matching TRBD1. V shed 4 bases and J 7 bases; nucleotides not matched to a gene: 8. This CDR3 has 14 amino acids. Germline loops: CDR1 SGHRS, CDR2 YFSETQ. Here the CDR3 reads CASSKGGATNEQFF. The CDR3 DNA follows: TGCGCCAGCAGCAAAGGGGGCGCGACGAATGAGCAGTTCTTC.